The following is a TCR beta chain sequence with its context. Assay used: immunoSEQ multiplex PCR; TCRdb lists only in-frame clones, some missing. The sample lists about 92,000 clones, 83% seen once, with 7.4% in the top ten. Stated time point: baseline, week 1 (first vaccination visit). Indicated treatment: pre-vaccination baseline after standard-of-care therapy. This sample stems from a study of a mutant IDH1 vaccine in newly diagnosed glioma. Overall study context: Sex distribution of treated patients was about 62% male and roughly 38% female; mean age was about 40 years. Standard pretreatment was either radiotherapy, temozolomide, or, for most, radiochemotherapy with temozolomide.

Trimming left V 0 bases short and J 7 bases short, with 14 bases between. The CDR3 has 15 residues. Germline CDR1 is SGDLS and CDR2 is YYNGEE. The sequencing here drew on PBMCs, taken from a glioma patient treated with radiotherapy, temozolomide or both. The rearrangement joins TRBV9 to TRBJ1-5, with D possibly matching TRBD1 (5 bases). This TCR was sampled from a woman in her 50s with glioma. In DNA, the CDR3 is TGTGCCAGCAGCGTAGATGGCAGGGAAGGACAGCCCCAGCATTTT. This gives the protein CASSVDGREGQPQHF. Full variable domain (rest looked up from reference TRBV9 and TRBJ1-5): DSGVTQTPKHLITATGQRVTLRCSPRSGDLSVYWYQQSLDQGLQFLIQYYNGEERAKGNILERFSAQQFPDLHSELNLSSLELGDSALYFCASSVDGREGQPQHFGDGTRLSIL.